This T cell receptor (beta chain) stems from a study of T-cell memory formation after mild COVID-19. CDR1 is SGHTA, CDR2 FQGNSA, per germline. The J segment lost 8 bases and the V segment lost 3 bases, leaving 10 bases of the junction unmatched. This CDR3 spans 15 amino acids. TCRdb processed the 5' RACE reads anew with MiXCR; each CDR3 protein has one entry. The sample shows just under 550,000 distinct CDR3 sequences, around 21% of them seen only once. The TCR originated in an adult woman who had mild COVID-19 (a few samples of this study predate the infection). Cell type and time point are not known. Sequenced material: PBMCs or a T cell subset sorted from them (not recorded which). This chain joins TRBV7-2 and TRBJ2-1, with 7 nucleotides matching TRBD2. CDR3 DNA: TGTGCCAGCAGCTTTGAGGGAGGGCCGGTCTATGAGCAGTTCTTC. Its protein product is CASSFEGGPVYEQFF.